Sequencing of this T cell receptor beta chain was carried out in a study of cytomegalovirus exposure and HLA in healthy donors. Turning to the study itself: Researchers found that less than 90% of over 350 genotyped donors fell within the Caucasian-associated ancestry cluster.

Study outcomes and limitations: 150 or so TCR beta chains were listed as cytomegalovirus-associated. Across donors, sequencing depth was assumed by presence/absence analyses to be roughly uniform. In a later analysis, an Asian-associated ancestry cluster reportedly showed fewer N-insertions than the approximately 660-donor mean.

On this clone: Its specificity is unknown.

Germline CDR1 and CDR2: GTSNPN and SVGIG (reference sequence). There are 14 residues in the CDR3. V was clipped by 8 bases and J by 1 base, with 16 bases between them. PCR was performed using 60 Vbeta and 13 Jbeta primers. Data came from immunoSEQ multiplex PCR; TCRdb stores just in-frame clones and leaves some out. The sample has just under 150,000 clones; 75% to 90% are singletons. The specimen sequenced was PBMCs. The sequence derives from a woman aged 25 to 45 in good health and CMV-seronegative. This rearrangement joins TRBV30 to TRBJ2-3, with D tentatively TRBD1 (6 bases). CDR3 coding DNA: TGTGCCGGAACAGGGAACGTTGGCACAGATACGCAGTATTTT. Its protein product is CAGTGNVGTDTQYF. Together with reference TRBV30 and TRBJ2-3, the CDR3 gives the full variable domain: SQTIHQWPATLVQPVGSPLSLECTVEGTSNPNLYWYRQAAGRGLQLLFYSVGIGQISSEVPQNLSASRPQDRQFILSSKKLLLSDSGFYLCAGTGNVGTDTQYFGPGTRLTVL.